A single sample is the source of the 13 T cell receptor beta chains below, sequenced in a study of response to subunit inactivated influenza vaccine. TCRdb processed the RT-PCR reads anew with MiXCR; each CDR3 protein has one entry. The table has about 240,000 distinct CDR3 sequences, 12% seen once. Material: non-naive T cells sorted from PBMCs, obtained around 15 days before vaccination. These receptors all come from a man aged 50-59 years who received an inactivated influenza vaccine.

The CDR3, as DNA: TGTGCCAGCAGTGCCGGGACAGGGGGCGAGCAGTACTTC. Encoded protein: CASSAGTGGEQYF. V and J are TRBV2 and TRBJ2-7, with 11 nucleotides matching TRBD1. Germline trimming cut 4 bases from V and 6 bases from J; bases unmatched to any gene: 2. CDR1 and CDR2 (germline): SNHLY, FYNNEI. The CDR3 spans 13 residues.

The gene calls are TRBV2 and TRBJ1-5, with 8 bases lining up with TRBD1. In germline, CDR1 is SNHLY, CDR2 FYNNEI. This CDR3 has 14 amino acids. The J segment lost 4 bases and the V segment lost 6 bases, leaving 5 bases of the junction unmatched. The CDR3 region is CASRGDRPNQPQHF. CDR3 in DNA: TGTGCCAGCAGGGGGGACAGGCCTAATCAGCCCCAGCATTTT. Looking up the rest from reference TRBV2 and TRBJ1-5 gives the full variable domain: EPEVTQTPSHQVTQMGQEVILRCVPISNHLYFYWYRQILGQKVEFLVSFYNNEISEKSEIFDDQFSVERPDGSNFTLKIRSTKLEDSAMYFCASRGDRPNQPQHFGDGTRLSIL.

In its sample, this clonotype was seen a few times. The gene calls are TRBV7-9 and TRBJ2-1; 10 bases align to TRBD1. The CDR3 is made up of 16 amino acids. J was trimmed by 8 bases and V by 1 base; bases with no gene match: 8. Germline CDR1 and CDR2: SEHNR and FQNEAQ (reference sequence). CDR3 in amino acids: CASSLDPGQGLDEQFF. Here the CDR3 DNA reads TGTGCCAGCAGCTTAGATCCGGGACAGGGGTTGGATGAGCAGTTCTTC.

For the CDR3, the DNA is TGTGCCACCGGTCTCGGCGCCCTATACAATGAGCAGTTCTTC. Its translation is CATGLGALYNEQFF. The chain employs TRBV28 and TRBJ2-1; D ambiguous. V lost 10 bases to trimming and J lost 4 bases, with 17 bases between them. This CDR3 comprises 14 residues. Germline V gives CDR1 MDHEN, CDR2 SYDVKM. The whole variable domain, filled in from reference TRBV28 and TRBJ2-1, reads DVKVTQSSRYLVKRTGEKVFLECVQDMDHENMFWYRQDPGLGLRLIYFSYDVKMKEKGDIPEGYSVSREKKERFSLILESASTNQTSMYLCATGLGALYNEQFFGPGTRLTVL.

The chain couples TRBV5-1 to TRBJ2-6, with D uncertain. CDR3 size: 15 residues. V was shortened by 4 bases and J by 0 bases, with 8 bases between the two germline ends. CDR1 is SGHRS and CDR2 is YFSETQ in the germline V gene. As DNA, the CDR3 is TGCGCCAGCAGCCTCGGAGCCTCTGGGGCCAACGTCCTGACTTTC. This sequence encodes CASSLGASGANVLTF.

The chain has TRBV7-9 and TRBJ2-1; 9 positions match TRBD2. The germline gives CDR1 SEHNR, CDR2 FQNEAQ (reference sequence). V lost 1 base to trimming and J lost 9 bases; unmatched junction nucleotides: 10. The CDR3 is made up of 16 amino acids. The CDR3 reads CASSLGAGGPFREQFF. CDR3 DNA: TGTGCCAGCAGCTTAGGGGCGGGAGGGCCCTTCCGTGAGCAGTTCTTC.

The table lists this clonotype with a few counts. This rearrangement joins TRBV3-1 to TRBJ2-7; 7 nucleotides match TRBD1. The CDR3 is 15 amino acids. Germline trimming cut 0 bases from V and 5 bases from J; bases unmatched to any gene: 7. In germline, CDR1 is LGHDT, CDR2 YNNKEL (reference sequence). The CDR3 reads CASSQDITGADEQYF. The DNA for the CDR3 is TGTGCCAGCAGCCAAGATATAACAGGGGCGGACGAGCAGTACTTC.

This chain links TRBV20-1 with TRBJ2-1; TRBD2 matches 11 bases. With V trimmed by 5 bases and J by 2 bases, 2 bases remained unmatched. Germline values: CDR1 DFQATT, CDR2 SNEGSKA (reference sequence). The CDR3 consists of 14 residues. CDR3: CSAVSGRAYNEQFF. CDR3 DNA: TGCAGTGCTGTTAGCGGGAGGGCCTACAATGAGCAGTTCTTC.

This clonotype appeared many times. The chain links TRBV10-3 to TRBJ1-4; D remains ambiguous. The V end was cut by 3 bases, the J end by 0 bases, with 11 bases between. This CDR3 contains 16 residues. CDR1 is ENHRY and CDR2 is SYGVKD in the germline V gene. CDR3 in amino acids: CAISEAGTATNEKLFF. CDR3 nucleotides: TGTGCCATCAGTGAAGCGGGAACGGCAACTAATGAAAAACTGTTTTTT.

This clonotype was observed a handful of times. The gene calls are TRBV2 and TRBJ2-3; D may be TRBD1 or TRBD2 (6 bases each). The CDR3 runs to 16 residues. CDR1 SNHLY and CDR2 FYNNEI come from the germline V gene. V lost 2 bases, J lost 7 bases, and 19 bases lay in between. Written as DNA, the CDR3 is TGTGCCAGCAGTGAAAGGGGGGCGGAGGGGCCCTATACGCAGTATTTT. It codes for CASSERGAEGPYTQYF. Full variable domain (outside the CDR3, taken from reference TRBV2 and TRBJ2-3): EPEVTQTPSHQVTQMGQEVILRCVPISNHLYFYWYRQILGQKVEFLVSFYNNEISEKSEIFDDQFSVERPDGSNFTLKIRSTKLEDSAMYFCASSERGAEGPYTQYFGPGTRLTVL.

This chain uses TRBV20-1 with TRBJ2-3, with D possibly TRBD1 on 6 matching bases. Germline loops: CDR1 DFQATT, CDR2 SNEGSKA (reference sequence). The ends were cut back, 0 bases at V and 0 bases at J, with 10 bases in the middle. The CDR3 spans 15 residues. The CDR3 region has the DNA TGCAGTGCTAGAGATCAGGGGTCTAGCACAGATACGCAGTATTTT. Residues: CSARDQGSSTDTQYF.

This clonotype turned up a few times. The genes are TRBV28 and TRBJ2-2, with D possibly being TRBD1 (6 bases). Per germline, CDR1 MDHEN and CDR2 SYDVKM. The CDR3 consists of 14 residues. V was trimmed by 7 bases and J by 5 bases, leaving 14 bases between them. The CDR3 region has the DNA TGTGCCAGCACGCAGGGGATTCTGACCGGGGAGCTGTTTTTT. Translation: CASTQGILTGELFF. The whole variable domain, remainder taken from reference TRBV28 and TRBJ2-2, is DVKVTQSSRYLVKRTGEKVFLECVQDMDHENMFWYRQDPGLGLRLIYFSYDVKMKEKGDIPEGYSVSREKKERFSLILESASTNQTSMYLCASTQGILTGELFFGEGSRLTVL.

This clonotype was picked up a small number of times. The V and J genes are TRBV6-1 and TRBJ1-1, with 8 bases lining up with TRBD1. Germline-derived CDR1 and CDR2 are MNHNS and SASEGT. CDR3 length: 17 amino acids. V lost 6 bases and J lost 0; bases outside the gene matches: 12. DNA for the CDR3: TGTGCCAGCAGGCGGGGGACAGGCGGTTACTTGAACACTGAAGCTTTCTTT. As protein: CASRRGTGGYLNTEAFF.